The source of this T cell receptor beta chain is a study of T-cell reconstitution after alpha-beta-depleted transplantation in children. Note on this clonotype: Its antigen is unknown.

J gave up 4 bases and V 4 bases, and 6 bases lay outside the gene matches. Per germline, CDR1 SGDLS and CDR2 YYNGEE. The CDR3 covers 16 residues. Preparing the TCRbeta library involved the use of unique molecular identifiers. TCRdb ran MiXCR on the PCR reads and lists one entry per CDR3 protein. The table includes about 310,000 distinct CDR3 sequences, approximately 23% detected once. Study-wide findings and caveats: There were reportedly several hundred expanded graft clones from which alpha-beta T cells came about two months after transplant. Counts and diversity of T cells one year after transplant came mostly from newly produced T cells.

The material was PBMCs, mostly from graft donor cells, obtained 180 days after TCRalphabeta/CD19-depleted stem cell transplant. The clonotype comes from a male patient aged 10 to 17 who had a stem cell transplant for acute lymphoblastic leukemia, so the T cells may come from the graft donor. The chain links TRBV9 to TRBJ2-1, with 12 bases matching TRBD2. The CDR3 sequence is CASSYRTSGIYNEQFF. The CDR3 DNA reads TGTGCCAGCAGCTACCGGACTAGCGGGATTTACAATGAGCAGTTCTTC.